This section outlines one T cell receptor (beta chain) sequence together with its context. This sample is drawn from a study of control samples from healthy donors and cancer patients. V lost 5 bases and J lost 5, with 11 bases in between. The CDR3 runs 13 residues. CDR1 and CDR2 from the germline V gene are SGHRS and YFSETQ. Profiled with immunoSEQ multiplex PCR; TCRdb holds only in-frame clones, not every one. Of 200,000 or so clones listed, approximately 91% were seen once; the top ten hold less than 2%. Specimen: blood. J is TRBJ2-4 and V is TRBV5-1; D could derive from TRBD1 or TRBD2 (5 bases each). This sequence was found in a man aged 30 to 45 in good health. CDR3 residues: CASRRQGENIQYF. DNA for the CDR3: TGCGCCAGCAGGAGGCAGGGAGAAAACATTCAGTACTTC.